The clone carrying this TCR beta chain has only a few counts. This entry is derived from a study of T cells in localized non-small cell lung cancer. Sequencing was performed with immunoSEQ multiplex PCR; in TCRdb, only in-frame clones are kept and a portion is missing. The sample contains tens of thousands of clones, roughly 87% of which appear only once. The CDR3 runs 13 residues. Germline CDR1 and CDR2: SGHTA and FQGNSA. J was trimmed by 4 bases and V by 5 bases; bases with no gene match: 1. The V and J genes are TRBV7-2 and TRBJ1-5, with 8 bases fitting TRBD1. Source: peripheral blood, taken before any cancer treatment. The receptor was derived from a male donor at least 60 years old with stage III squamous cell lung carcinoma. CDR3 nucleotides: TGTGCCAGCAGCCGGACAGGGAATCAGCCCCAGCATTTT. Protein sequence: CASSRTGNQPQHF.